This passage covers 26 T cell receptor beta chains from one sample sequenced in a study of blood T cell repertoires in COVID-19. TCRdb's table, derived via immunoSEQ multiplex PCR, lists solely in-frame clones and lacks some. The profile covers about 260,000 clones, with more than 80% appearing a single time and around 0.8% taken by the ten largest. Sequencing was done on a sample of PBMCs or T cells enriched from blood (not recorded which). Every receptor here comes from a man over 45 who had been exposed to COVID-19.

This chain links TRBV28 with TRBJ1-2; TRBD1 might be the D (5 bases). This CDR3 is built from 15 residues. V lost 4 bases and J lost 6, with 18 bases in between. CDR1 is MDHEN, CDR2 SYDVKM, per germline. CDR3 DNA sequence: TGTGCCAGCAGTTACGGGACTCGGGGAGGGCATGGCTACACCTTC. Protein product: CASSYGTRGGHGYTF.

V usage is TRBV5-6 and J usage is TRBJ1-3; TRBD1 matches 9 bases. V shed 0 bases and J 6 bases; nucleotides not matched to a gene: 10. Per germline, CDR1 SGHDT and CDR2 YYEEEE. This CDR3 has 17 amino acids. The CDR3 region has the DNA TGTGCCAGCAGCTTGGGTCTTGGGACAGGGTTGTCAAACACCATATATTTT. This sequence encodes CASSLGLGTGLSNTIYF. Full variable domain (remainder filled in from reference TRBV5-6 and TRBJ1-3): DAGVTQSPTHLIKTRGQQVTLRCSPKSGHDTVSWYQQALGQGPQFIFQYYEEEERQRGNFPDRFSGHQFPNYSSELNVNALLLGDSALYLCASSLGLGTGLSNTIYFGEGSWLTVV.

This clone was found once. V and J are TRBV12-3 or TRBV12-4 and TRBJ1-1; TRBD1 matches at 7 bases. V trimming: 3 bases; J trimming: 12 bases; junction bases outside the gene matches: 7. This CDR3 is built from 12 residues. CDR3 residues: CASSLAAGGTFF. In nucleotides, the CDR3 is TGTGCCAGCAGTTTGGCCGCAGGGGGTACTTTCTTT.

The chain links TRBV30 to TRBJ1-3; D is ambiguous. Trimming pared 2 bases from V and 7 bases from J, leaving 18 bases between. Germline V gene data show CDR1 as GTSNPN and CDR2 as SVGIG (reference sequence). This CDR3 contains 15 residues. CDR3: CAWSLYALVGNTIYF. In nucleotides, the CDR3 is TGTGCCTGGAGTCTCTACGCGCTAGTGGGTAACACCATATATTTT.

The rearrangement links TRBV24-1 to TRBJ1-2; 9 bases agree with TRBD1. This CDR3 has 13 amino acids. Germline V gives CDR1 KGHDR, CDR2 SFDVKD. The V and J ends lost 7 bases and 3 bases, in that order; junction bases with no gene match: 2. CDR3 protein: CATRDRGDYGYTF. The CDR3 coding sequence is TGTGCCACCAGGGACAGGGGAGACTATGGCTACACCTTC.

The chain combines TRBV2 with TRBJ2-1, with D unresolved. Germline V gene sequence: CDR1 SNHLY, CDR2 FYNNEI. This CDR3 has 12 residues. V was clipped by 6 bases and J by 5 bases, with 8 bases between them. CDR3 amino acids: CASRADDNEQFF. As DNA, the CDR3 is TGTGCCAGCAGGGCGGATGACAATGAGCAGTTCTTC.

The genes are TRBV28 and TRBJ2-3; 8 bases match TRBD1. V gave up 11 bases and J gave up 6 bases; unmatched junction bases: 13. The CDR3 loop spans 14 amino acids. Germline-derived CDR1 and CDR2 are MDHEN and SYDVKM. DNA for the CDR3: TGTGCCGGGAAGGGGGGACAGGCCGCCGATACGCAGTATTTT. Translation gives CAGKGGQAADTQYF.

The genes are TRBV24-1 and TRBJ1-4, with TRBD1 matching over 7 bases. The CDR3 is made up of 15 amino acids. Germline V gives CDR1 KGHDR, CDR2 SFDVKD. Trimming took 3 bases from V and 7 from J; bases not matched to a gene: 7. This CDR3 reads CATSDPQGSGEKLFF. As DNA, the CDR3 is TGTGCCACCAGTGATCCACAGGGGTCTGGTGAAAAACTGTTTTTT.

The J gene is TRBJ2-1, the V gene TRBV6-6; D might be TRBD1 (5 bases). Germline V CDR1 and CDR2: MNHNY, SVGAGI (reference sequence). V was clipped by 2 bases and J by 15 bases, with 23 bases between them. This CDR3 region has 15 residues. CDR3 sequence: CASSYLPVGQAEGFF. The CDR3 DNA reads TGTGCCAGCAGTTACCTCCCGGTGGGGCAGGCGGAAGGGTTCTTC.

V gene TRBV19 combines with J gene TRBJ1-1, with D possibly matching TRBD1 (5 bases). Deletions cut 7 bases from V and 11 bases from J, with 20 bases between. Per the germline V gene, CDR1 is LNHDA and CDR2 is SQIVND (reference sequence). This CDR3 comprises 13 residues. The CDR3 region is CASTLAGGGDAFF. The CDR3 region has the DNA TGTGCCAGTACCCTCGCGGGGGGTGGGGATGCTTTCTTT.

The chain combines TRBV18 with TRBJ1-5; D is ambiguous. Trimming took 3 bases from V and 3 from J, leaving 6 bases between them. The CDR3 length is 13 residues. The germline gives CDR1 KGHSH, CDR2 LQKENI. CDR3 sequence: CASSPRNNQPQHF. In nucleotides, the CDR3 is TGTGCCAGCTCACCCAGAAACAATCAGCCCCAGCATTTT.

This clone was seen ten or more times. The chain joins TRBV6-6 to TRBJ2-1; D remains unclear. Germline V gives CDR1 MNHNY, CDR2 SVGAGI (reference sequence). The CDR3 has 13 amino acids. V dropped 5 bases and J dropped 2 bases, with 7 bases sitting between them. The CDR3 spells CASSATTYNEQFF. The DNA for the CDR3 is TGTGCCAGCAGTGCTACCACCTACAATGAGCAGTTCTTC.

The genes are TRBV5-1 and TRBJ2-3; 9 nucleotides match TRBD2. The germline V gene encodes CDR1 SGHRS and CDR2 YFSETQ. This CDR3 comprises 17 residues. The trim removed 0 bases at V and 9 bases at J, leaving 14 bases unmatched. The chain's CDR3 is CASSLGQTSGRQRTQYF. CDR3 coding DNA: TGCGCCAGCAGCTTGGGACAAACTAGCGGGCGTCAAAGGACGCAGTATTTT.

The rearrangement uses TRBV6-5 and TRBJ2-1; maybe TRBD2 (6 bases). This CDR3 is 15 amino acids long. Germline V lookup: CDR1 MNHEY, CDR2 SVGAGI. Trimming stripped 6 bases from V and 3 bases from J, with 15 bases between. The CDR3 sequence is CASRQREWFYNEQFF. DNA of the CDR3: TGTGCCAGCAGGCAACGGGAGTGGTTCTACAATGAGCAGTTCTTC.

Here the CDR3 DNA reads TGTGCCAGCAGATTCGACAAACACTATGGCTACACCTTC. Protein sequence: CASRFDKHYGYTF. The rearrangement joins TRBV6-5 to TRBJ1-2; D is unclear. The V and J ends lost 6 bases and 3 bases respectively, with 11 bases between them. Germline V lookup: CDR1 MNHEY, CDR2 SVGAGI. The CDR3 totals 13 residues.

The V gene is TRBV19, the J gene TRBJ1-1; a weak D match, TRBD1 (6 bases). Germline CDR1 LNHDA, CDR2 SQIVND (reference sequence). V lost 4 bases to trimming and J lost 5 bases, with 11 bases between them. The CDR3 extends over 13 amino acids. The CDR3 DNA is TGTGCCAGTAGTAAAACACAGGGTACTGAAGCTTTCTTT. It is translated as CASSKTQGTEAFF.

This clone was counted once. V and J are TRBV28 and TRBJ2-1; TRBD2 matches 7 bases. With 7 bases clipped from V and 7 bases from J, the junction kept 10 bases outside the gene matches. Germline-derived CDR1 and CDR2 are MDHEN and SYDVKM. The CDR3 is 14 amino acids. The CDR3 DNA follows: TGTGCCAGCAATAGAATGGGGGGGAGTAATGAGCAGTTCTTC. Protein: CASNRMGGSNEQFF.

The rearrangement joins TRBV7-2 to TRBJ2-7; tentative D call: TRBD2 (6 bases). The V gene's germline CDR1 is SGHTA and CDR2 FQGNSA. The V and J ends lost 4 bases and 2 bases respectively, with 15 bases between them. This CDR3 is built from 15 residues. The CDR3 region is CASSSYSWGAYEQYV. In DNA form, the CDR3 reads TGTGCCAGCAGCTCTTACTCTTGGGGGGCCTACGAGCAGTACGTC.

V gene TRBV5-5 combines with J gene TRBJ2-5, with TRBD2 identical over 7 bases. The junction had 16 bases not matched to a gene; V was cut back by 6 bases and J by 5 bases. The CDR3 is 16 residues long. From germline, CDR1 is SGHKS and CDR2 YYEKEE (reference sequence). The CDR3 here is CASTSSLANLGETQYF. CDR3 bases: TGTGCCAGCACCTCGTCACTAGCGAACCTAGGGGAGACCCAGTACTTC. The full variable domain, rest sourced from reference TRBV5-5 and TRBJ2-5, is DAGVTQSPTHLIKTRGQQVTLRCSPISGHKSVSWYQQVLGQGPQFIFQYYEKEERGRGNFPDRFSARQFPNYSSELNVNALLLGDSALYLCASTSSLANLGETQYFGPGTRLLVL.

The J gene is TRBJ2-2, the V gene TRBV28, with 8 nucleotides matching TRBD2. The length of the CDR3 is 14 residues. The germline gives CDR1 MDHEN, CDR2 SYDVKM. Unmatched junction bases numbered 5, after V lost 5 bases and J lost 6 bases. CDR3 sequence: CASSHVAGSGELFF. The DNA for the CDR3 is TGTGCCAGCAGTCACGTAGCGGGATCCGGGGAGCTGTTTTTT.

V and J are TRBV27 and TRBJ1-1; D remains ambiguous. The CDR3 sequence is 17 residues long. The V end lost 6 bases, the J end lost 0 bases, and 20 bases lay between the germline ends. Germline assignment: CDR1 MNHEY and CDR2 SMNVEV (reference sequence). As DNA, the CDR3 is TGTGCCAGCAGCCCGTCACCGGGTCGTCCGCTGAACACTGAAGCTTTCTTT. It encodes CASSPSPGRPLNTEAFF.

The gene calls are TRBV14 and TRBJ1-2, with D unclear. Between the trimmed V and J ends, which lost 4 bases and 7 bases, there was a span of 16 bases. The CDR3 loop spans 14 amino acids. In germline, CDR1 is SGHDN, CDR2 FVKESK. The CDR3 is CASSPRAGFSGYTF. For the CDR3, the DNA is TGTGCCAGCAGCCCGCGGGCGGGTTTCTCTGGCTACACCTTC. The whole variable domain, filled in from reference TRBV14 and TRBJ1-2, reads EAGVTQFPSHSVIEKGQTVTLRCDPISGHDNLYWYRRVMGKEIKFLLHFVKESKQDESGMPNNRFLAERTGGTYSTLKVQPAELEDSGVYFCASSPRAGFSGYTFGSGTRLTVV.

The chain employs TRBV19 and TRBJ1-6; weak D call: TRBD1 (6 bases). CDR1 is LNHDA, CDR2 SQIVND, per germline (reference sequence). The length of the CDR3 is 17 residues. With 4 bases removed from V and 6 bases from J, the gap between germline ends came to 19 bases. CDR3 sequence: CASSTVARGDGNSPLHF. The CDR3 DNA reads TGTGCCAGTAGTACTGTTGCCAGGGGAGATGGTAATTCACCCCTCCACTTT.

The chain uses TRBV28 and TRBJ2-1; D not resolved. Trimming removed 3 bases at V and 2 bases at J, with 8 bases between. Germline V lookup: CDR1 MDHEN, CDR2 SYDVKM. This CDR3 has 14 residues. CDR3: CASSFGGPYNEQFF. The DNA for the CDR3 is TGTGCCAGCAGTTTTGGCGGCCCCTACAATGAGCAGTTCTTC.

V usage is TRBV5-1 and J usage is TRBJ1-2; TRBD1 agrees at 8 bases. The V and J ends lost 0 bases and 6 bases, in that order; junction bases with no gene match: 4. Looked up from germline, CDR1 is SGHRS and CDR2 is YFSETQ. This CDR3 has 14 residues. The CDR3 DNA reads TGCGCCAGCAGCTTGGTCGCAGGGGGCGATGGCTACACCTTC. This translates into CASSLVAGGDGYTF.

The chain has TRBV29-1 and TRBJ1-2; TRBD1 might be the D (5 bases). The V gene lost 3 bases and the J gene lost 4 bases, with 21 bases spanning the gap. Germline lookup yields CDR1 SQVTM and CDR2 ANQGSEA. This CDR3 is 16 amino acids long. CDR3 residues: CSVDGRETGMSYGYTF. The DNA for the CDR3 is TGCAGCGTTGATGGCAGGGAAACTGGAATGTCCTATGGCTACACCTTC.